This T cell receptor beta chain was sequenced during a study of T-cell memory formation after mild COVID-19. Regarding the study as a whole: Memory cells collected pre-infection included some clones that later responded, suggesting cross-reactive memory joined. Later expanders leaned CD4+, whereas clones that contracted between day 15 and 85 were balanced CD4/CD8.

This clonotype showed up just a few times. Antigen unknown. TCR alpha and TCR beta cDNA libraries carrying sample barcodes and UMIs came from 5'RACE with constant-segment primers. Each CDR3 protein is one row after TCRdb ran MiXCR on the 5' RACE reads. The sample lists around 300,000 distinct CDR3 sequences, roughly 13% occurring once. Trimming removed 5 bases at V and 0 bases at J, with 14 bases between. This CDR3 contains 16 residues. CDR1 and CDR2 from the germline V gene are LGHDT and YNNKEL (reference sequence). The TCR was taken from a man younger than 35 who had mild COVID-19 (a few samples of this study predate the infection). Cell type and time point are not known. Sequencing was carried out using PBMCs or a T cell subset sorted from them (not recorded which). The rearrangement links TRBV3-1 to TRBJ2-4, with D possibly matching TRBD1 (6 bases). CDR3 bases: TGTGCCAGCAGCTCCAGACAACAGGGAGCCAAAAACATTCAGTACTTC. This translates into CASSSRQQGAKNIQYF.